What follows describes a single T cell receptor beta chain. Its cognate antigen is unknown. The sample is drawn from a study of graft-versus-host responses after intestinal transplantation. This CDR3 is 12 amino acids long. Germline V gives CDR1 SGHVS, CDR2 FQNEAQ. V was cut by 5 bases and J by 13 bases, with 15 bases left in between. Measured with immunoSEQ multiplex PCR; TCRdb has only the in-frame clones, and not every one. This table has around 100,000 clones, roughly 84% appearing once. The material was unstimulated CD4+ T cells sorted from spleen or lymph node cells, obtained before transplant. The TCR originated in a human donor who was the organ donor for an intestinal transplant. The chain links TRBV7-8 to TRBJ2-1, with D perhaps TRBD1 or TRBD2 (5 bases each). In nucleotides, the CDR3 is TGTGCCAGCAGCCCCGAGAGGGGTAGCCAGTTCTTC. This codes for CASSPERGSQFF.